Listed below are T cell receptor beta chains from one sample, sequenced in a study of blood T cells in healthy people across ages. TCRdb reprocessed the 5' RACE reads via MiXCR and lists one record per CDR3 protein. This table holds 1.6 million or so distinct CDR3 sequences, roughly 32% found once. Sequences were obtained from blood. The source is a woman aged 30 to 39 in good health. Each CDR3 is given with its conserved first and last residue. The D gene is left open where the match is weak. The size of a clone is reported for some rows only, either as once, few or many, or as a class for expanded clones.

v_call	j_call	d_call	clone_size	cdr3_aa	cdr3_nt
TRBV4-1	TRBJ2-2	NA	few	CASSQTEGAGELFF	TGCGCCAGCAGCCAAACAGAGGGCGCCGGGGAGCTGTTTTTT
TRBV10-3	TRBJ2-3	TRBD2	NA	CAIKTSGSTDTQYF	TGTGCCATCAAGACTAGCGGGAGTACAGATACGCAGTATTTT
TRBV5-1	TRBJ2-7	TRBD2	NA	CASSGSGLPYEQYF	TGCGCCAGCAGCGGTAGCGGGCTACCCTACGAGCAGTACTTC
TRBV7-9	TRBJ1-4	NA	NA	CASTNPPGWGDEKLFF	TGTGCCAGCACCAATCCGCCGGGGTGGGGGGATGAAAAACTGTTTTTT
TRBV3-1	TRBJ1-1	NA	NA	CASSPKRGGTTEAFF	TGTGCCAGCAGCCCGAAACGAGGGGGGACCACTGAAGCTTTCTTT
TRBV2	TRBJ2-5	TRBD1	NA	CASKNPGTGRETQYF	TGTGCCAGCAAGAACCCCGGGACAGGGAGGGAGACCCAGTACTTC
TRBV7-6	TRBJ2-2	NA	NA	CASSLVIWVTGELFF	TGTGCCAGCAGCTTAGTGATATGGGTCACCGGGGAGCTGTTTTTT
TRBV6-5	TRBJ2-1	NA	NA	CASSFEESSYNEQFF	TGTGCCAGCAGTTTTGAGGAGAGCTCCTACAATGAGCAGTTCTTC
TRBV20-1	TRBJ2-1	TRBD1	NA	CSARPRQGLLAVYNEQFF	TGCAGTGCTAGACCCCGACAGGGGCTCCTAGCTGTTTACAATGAGCAGTTCTTC
TRBV4-1	TRBJ2-3	TRBD2	NA	CANSQGLAGPQGTQYF	TGCGCCAACAGCCAAGGGCTAGCGGGGCCTCAAGGTACGCAGTATTTT